Shown below are 20 T cell receptor beta chains from a single sample sequenced in a study of early T cells in non-severe SARS-CoV-2 infection. TCRdb analysed the 5' RACE reads with MiXCR anew, one entry per CDR3 protein. Of about 83,000 distinct CDR3 sequences listed, 9% to 15% are singletons. Sequencing was performed on whole blood. These receptors were obtained from an adult who was a healthcare worker with PCR-confirmed SARS-CoV-2 infection or an uninfected control (not recorded which).

This clonotype was counted at least ten times. The CDR3 bases are TGTGCCAGCAGCTTAGGAAGCAATGAGCAGTTCTTC. Its translation is CASSLGSNEQFF. The V gene is TRBV7-2, the J gene TRBJ2-1; D is uncertain. The CDR3 is 12 amino acids. The germline V and J ends were trimmed by 1 base and 6 bases, with 4 bases remaining between them. Germline values: CDR1 SGHTA, CDR2 FQGNSA.

This clonotype has just a few counts. V gene TRBV5-1 combines with J gene TRBJ2-2, with D unclear. This CDR3 is built from 15 residues. The V gene's germline CDR1 is SGHRS and CDR2 YFSETQ. V was pared by 0 bases and J by 14 bases, with 20 bases between. The CDR3 protein is CASSLAPSDFGELFF. In DNA form, the CDR3 reads TGCGCCAGCAGCTTGGCCCCCTCCGATTTTGGTGAACTGTTTTTT.

This clonotype was picked up a small number of times. The gene calls are TRBV18 and TRBJ1-6; no clear D. Trimming cost V 3 bases and J 0 bases, with 6 bases left between them. The length of the CDR3 is 15 residues. Germline CDR1 and CDR2: KGHSH and LQKENI. CDR3 in amino acids: CASSPGSSYNSPLHF. The CDR3 nucleotides are TGTGCCAGCTCACCCGGGAGCTCCTATAATTCACCCCTCCACTTT.

On this clonotype itself: This sequence may be a read error, since a much larger clone differs from it by one base. CDR3 sequence (DNA): TGTGCCAGCTGTTTAGGACTAGCGGGAGTGTACGAGCAGTACTTC. Encoded protein: CASCLGLAGVYEQYF. The chain couples TRBV12-3 or TRBV12-4 to TRBJ2-7; 13 positions agree with TRBD2. CDR3 length: 15 residues.

This chain joins TRBV4-3 and TRBJ2-3; TRBD2 aligns across 8 bases. Germline values: CDR1 LGHNA, CDR2 YSLEER. V lost 0 bases to trimming and J lost 3 bases; unmatched junction nucleotides: 11. This CDR3 is built from 18 residues. The CDR3 spells CASSQEPLTSGWTDTQYF. CDR3 in DNA: TGCGCCAGCAGCCAAGAACCCTTAACTAGCGGCTGGACAGATACGCAGTATTTT.

The chain uses TRBV5-1 and TRBJ2-1, with D uncertain. Germline CDR1 is SGHRS and CDR2 is YFSETQ. The CDR3 runs to 17 residues. The V gene lost 1 base and the J gene lost 8 bases, with 22 bases spanning the gap. CDR3 sequence reads: CASSLNPSIRRDDEQFF. The CDR3 DNA follows: TGCGCCAGCAGCTTGAATCCGAGTATTCGGAGAGATGATGAGCAGTTCTTC.

J is TRBJ2-3 and V is TRBV20-1; 12 nucleotides align to TRBD2. The CDR3 is made up of 16 amino acids. With 5 bases clipped from V and 2 bases from J, the junction kept 8 bases outside the gene matches. The germline gives CDR1 DFQATT, CDR2 SNEGSKA (reference sequence). Here the CDR3 DNA reads TGCAGTGCTCGGACCGGACTAGCGGGAAACACAGATACGCAGTATTTT. This codes for CSARTGLAGNTDTQYF.

There are a few counts of this clonotype. This chain joins TRBV4-1 and TRBJ2-5; 8 nucleotides line up with TRBD2. V dropped 6 bases and J dropped 2; count of bases not matched to a gene: 14. Germline V gene sequence: CDR1 MGHRA, CDR2 YSYEKL. The CDR3 spans 17 residues. The CDR3 sequence is CASSPASGGSGQETQYF. Written as DNA, the CDR3 is TGCGCCAGCAGTCCCGCGAGCGGGGGTTCGGGGCAAGAGACCCAGTACTTC.

This clonotype has a count of ten or more. The chain couples TRBV7-9 to TRBJ1-1; D not certain. Germline values: CDR1 SEHNR, CDR2 FQNEAQ (reference sequence). This CDR3 is built from 8 residues. Trimming stripped 9 bases from V and 7 bases from J, with 3 bases between. The DNA for the CDR3 is TGTGCCAGTGATGAAGCTTTCTTT. It yields the protein CASDEAFF.

A few counts support this clonotype. This sequence joins TRBV10-1 and TRBJ2-3; 8 bases agree with TRBD1. Germline V gene data show CDR1 as WNHNN and CDR2 as SYGVQD (reference sequence). The ends lost 0 bases at V and 5 bases at J; junction bases unmatched: 13. CDR3 length: 18 residues. Written as DNA, the CDR3 is TGCGCCAGCAGTGAGTCGATCGTAACAGGGGGACGACAAGATACGCAGTATTTT. Encoded protein: CASSESIVTGGRQDTQYF.

The gene calls are TRBV7-2 and TRBJ2-3, with 14 positions matching TRBD2. Germline values: CDR1 SGHTA, CDR2 FQGNSA. The length of the CDR3 is 16 residues. J was trimmed by 4 bases and V by 4 bases; bases with no gene match: 4. CDR3 residues: CASSSRLAGGPDTQYF. CDR3 nucleotides: TGTGCCAGCAGCTCTAGACTAGCGGGAGGGCCAGATACGCAGTATTTT.

This clonotype showed up just a few times. The chain links TRBV5-1 to TRBJ2-2; D possibly uses TRBD1 or TRBD2 (5 bases each). V gave up 4 bases and J gave up 6 bases, with 19 bases separating them. Germline V CDR1 and CDR2: SGHRS, YFSETQ. The CDR3 length is 16 residues. The CDR3 DNA follows: TGCGCCAGCAGCCGAGGCGGAAGGGACGGCTCCGGGGAGCTGTTTTTT. It yields the protein CASSRGGRDGSGELFF.

This clonotype was counted between two and nine times. V and J are TRBV20-1 and TRBJ2-1; 9 bases are shared with TRBD2. Germline V lookup: CDR1 DFQATT, CDR2 SNEGSKA (reference sequence). CDR3 size: 15 residues. V dropped 1 base and J dropped 1; count of bases not matched to a gene: 2. The CDR3 bases are TGCAGTGCTAGAGGCCTAGCGGGATCCTACAATGAGCAGTTCTTC. Its protein product is CSARGLAGSYNEQFF.

The CDR3 DNA follows: TGTGCCAGCAGTTTAGGGCCAATTAAAGGGACGTGGTCAGGGGATACGCAGTATTTT. Translating it yields CASSLGPIKGTWSGDTQYF. The gene calls are TRBV27 and TRBJ2-3, with D perhaps given as TRBD1 or TRBD2 (5 bases each). CDR1 and CDR2 (germline): MNHEY, SMNVEV (reference sequence). The CDR3 length is 19 residues. Deletions cut 2 bases from V and 6 bases from J, with 27 bases between.

This clonotype occurred many times. The chain uses TRBV7-2 and TRBJ1-1; D may be TRBD1 (6 bases). Germline lookup yields CDR1 SGHTA and CDR2 FQGNSA. Trimming took 3 bases from V and 7 from J, leaving 12 bases between them. The CDR3 runs 13 residues. The CDR3 loop is CASSLRGAYEAFF. CDR3 nucleotides: TGTGCCAGCAGCTTGAGGGGGGCATATGAAGCTTTCTTT.

The chain recombines TRBV24-1 with TRBJ2-2; 10 positions match TRBD1. The CDR3 is made up of 12 amino acids. Germline V gives CDR1 KGHDR, CDR2 SFDVKD. Trimming took 10 bases from V and 7 from J; bases not matched to a gene: 2. Written as DNA, the CDR3 is TGTGCCACGGGACAGGGGTACGGGGAGCTGTTTTTT. Translation gives CATGQGYGELFF.

This clonotype was detected only a few times. The rearrangement links TRBV7-3 to TRBJ1-2; D gene unclear. The germline V gene has CDR1 SGHTA and CDR2 FQGTGA. V lost 1 base and J 9 bases, leaving 9 bases between the germline ends. CDR3 length equals 12 residues. DNA of the CDR3: TGTGCCAGCAGCTTAAACCGCTTGAGCTACACCTTC. Translated: CASSLNRLSYTF.

This clonotype was seen a handful of times. The chain links TRBV18 to TRBJ2-1, with D possibly being TRBD1 (6 bases). Trimming took off 2 bases at V and 8 bases at J, with 19 bases between the two ends. Germline lookup yields CDR1 KGHSH and CDR2 LQKENI. CDR3 length equals 16 residues. The CDR3, as DNA: TGTGCCAGCTCACCAAAGTCGGGCAGGGGCTCTTATGAGCAGTTCTTC. Amino acids: CASSPKSGRGSYEQFF.

The rearrangement uses TRBV19 and TRBJ2-7; 8 bases agree with TRBD2. This CDR3 is built from 15 residues. The V gene end was trimmed by 8 bases and the J gene end by 7 bases; junction bases not matched to a gene: 16. Per germline, CDR1 LNHDA and CDR2 SQIVND (reference sequence). CDR3 bases: TGTGCCAGTGAACCACTAACGGGAGGGCCGGGGGAGCAGTACTTC. Translation: CASEPLTGGPGEQYF. Full variable domain (remainder filled in from reference TRBV19 and TRBJ2-7): DGGITQSPKYLFRKEGQNVTLSCEQNLNHDAMYWYRQDPGQGLRLIYYSQIVNDFQKGDIAEGYSVSREKKESFPLTVTSAQKNPTAFYLCASEPLTGGPGEQYFGPGTRLTVT.

This clonotype was detected ten times or more. The J gene is TRBJ2-5, the V gene TRBV7-3, with a weak D call TRBD1 (7 bases). Germline V gene data show CDR1 as SGHTA and CDR2 as FQGTGA. V lost 4 bases and J 4 bases, leaving 10 bases between the germline ends. The CDR3 consists of 13 residues. As DNA, the CDR3 is TGTGCCAGCAGCTCAGGGGGGACAGAGACCCAGTACTTC. Its translation is CASSSGGTETQYF. The full variable domain, rest sourced from reference TRBV7-3 and TRBJ2-5, is GAGVSQTPSNKVTEKGKYVELRCDPISGHTALYWYRQSLGQGPEFLIYFQGTGAADDSGLPNDRFFAVRPEGSVSTLKIQRTERGDSAVYLCASSSGGTETQYFGPGTRLLVL.